This T cell receptor (beta chain) was found in a study of T cells in Graves' hyperthyroidism and ophthalmopathy. The CDR3 regions of TCR beta were amplified from RNA transcripts. An initial round of RT-PCR targeting the TCR CDR3 relied on the HTBI primer set. TCRdb reprocessed the multiplex PCR reads via MiXCR and lists one record per CDR3 protein. The sample has approximately 590,000 distinct CDR3 sequences; approximately 14% are singletons. Germline CDR1 SQVTM, CDR2 ANQGSEA. Between the trimmed V and J ends, which lost 8 bases and 4 bases, there was a span of 15 bases. CDR3 length: 13 residues. This TCR derives from a woman under 40 with Graves' hyperthyroidism. The material sequenced was blood. The V and J genes are TRBV29-1 and TRBJ2-1, with D possibly being TRBD1 (6 bases). CDR3 coding DNA: TGCAGCAGCTCCCCTACAGGGTACAATGAGCAGTTCTTC. It specifies CSSSPTGYNEQFF.